Following are 14 T cell receptor beta chains from one sample sequenced in a study of blood T cell repertoires in COVID-19. Assay used: immunoSEQ multiplex PCR; TCRdb lists only in-frame clones, some missing. The sample contains fewer than 450,000 clones, roughly 91% of which appear only once. The sequencing sample was made of PBMCs or T cells enriched from blood (not recorded which). Receptors originate from a woman younger than 30 who had recovered from COVID-19.

The rearrangement uses TRBV29-1 and TRBJ2-1; D possibly corresponds to TRBD1 (6 bases). Per the germline V gene, CDR1 is SQVTM and CDR2 is ANQGSEA. The CDR3 totals 14 residues. The V and J ends lost 7 bases and 0 bases respectively, with 13 bases between them. The DNA of the CDR3 is TGCAGCGCCCTTACCAGGGGCTCCTACAATGAGCAGTTCTTC. Translation: CSALTRGSYNEQFF.

This chain links TRBV9 with TRBJ1-4; TRBD1 aligns across 9 bases. Germline CDR1 is SGDLS and CDR2 is YYNGEE. J lost 5 bases, V lost 0 bases, and 2 bases had no gene match. This CDR3 is built from 15 residues. The chain's CDR3 is CASSVAGTGNEKLFF. For the CDR3, the DNA is TGTGCCAGCAGCGTAGCCGGGACAGGGAATGAAAAACTGTTTTTT.

The chain combines TRBV4-1 with TRBJ2-3; perhaps TRBD2 as D (6 bases). V lost 7 bases and J 4 bases, leaving 15 bases between the germline ends. Germline V lookup: CDR1 MGHRA, CDR2 YSYEKL. The CDR3 loop spans 14 amino acids. The CDR3 protein is CASMDLASSDTQYF. The CDR3 coding sequence is TGCGCCAGCATGGACCTAGCGAGCTCAGATACGCAGTATTTT.

The chain recombines TRBV6-5 with TRBJ2-2; 7 bases agree with TRBD1. Germline V CDR1 and CDR2: MNHEY, SVGAGI. The junction had 8 bases not matched to a gene; V was cut back by 10 bases and J by 3 bases. The CDR3 has 14 amino acids. In DNA form, the CDR3 reads TGTGCCACGACCGGGACAGCAGACACCGGGGAGCTGTTTTTT. This translates into CATTGTADTGELFF.

The chain couples TRBV28 to TRBJ1-2, with D possibly matching TRBD1 (6 bases). CDR1 is MDHEN, CDR2 SYDVKM, per germline. The CDR3 length is 13 residues. V lost 7 bases to trimming and J lost 5 bases, with 14 bases between them. CDR3 residues: CASISGTSYGYTF. CDR3 nucleotide sequence: TGTGCCAGCATCTCCGGGACATCTTATGGCTACACCTTC.

This chain joins TRBV27 and TRBJ2-7; 8 bases are shared with TRBD1. Germline values: CDR1 MNHEY, CDR2 SMNVEV (reference sequence). The junction had 8 bases not matched to a gene; V was cut back by 3 bases and J by 4 bases. The CDR3 is made up of 15 amino acids. CDR3 DNA sequence: TGTGCCAGCAGTTTTGCAGGGGGCTTTTTTTACGAGCAGTACTTC. The encoded protein is CASSFAGGFFYEQYF.

The rearrangement links TRBV6-5 to TRBJ2-7; D not resolved. Trimming shortened V by 3 bases and J by 4 bases, and 16 bases separated the two germline ends. This CDR3 comprises 15 residues. Germline loops: CDR1 MNHEY, CDR2 SVGAGI. Here the CDR3 reads CASSYNTEDPYEQYF. The CDR3 nucleotides read TGTGCCAGCAGTTATAATACAGAAGACCCATACGAGCAGTACTTC.

The chain recombines TRBV6-5 with TRBJ2-7; tentative D call: TRBD2 (6 bases). Germline V CDR1 and CDR2: MNHEY, SVGAGI. V was pared by 9 bases and J by 3 bases, with 12 bases between. CDR3 length: 12 amino acids. In DNA, the CDR3 is TGTGCCAGTCAGGGAGGCAGCTACGAGCAGTACTTC. This sequence encodes CASQGGSYEQYF.

The gene calls are TRBV2 and TRBJ2-1; 11 positions agree with TRBD1. Unmatched junction bases numbered 3, after V lost 6 bases and J lost 2 bases. Germline lookup yields CDR1 SNHLY and CDR2 FYNNEI. CDR3 size: 15 residues. The CDR3 region is CASREGQGAYNEQFF. CDR3 DNA: TGTGCCAGCAGGGAGGGACAGGGGGCCTACAATGAGCAGTTCTTC. The whole variable domain, filled in from reference TRBV2 and TRBJ2-1, reads EPEVTQTPSHQVTQMGQEVILRCVPISNHLYFYWYRQILGQKVEFLVSFYNNEISEKSEIFDDQFSVERPDGSNFTLKIRSTKLEDSAMYFCASREGQGAYNEQFFGPGTRLTVL.

The chain couples TRBV3-1 (or the pseudogene TRBV3-2) to TRBJ2-7; 8 nucleotides align to TRBD1. This CDR3 has 14 residues. From germline, CDR1 is LGHDT and CDR2 YNNKEL (reference sequence). V trimming: 3 bases; J trimming: 5 bases; junction bases outside the gene matches: 6. The CDR3 bases are TGTGCCAGCAGCCATCGACAGGGGAGCAACGAGCAGTACTTC. Translating gives CASSHRQGSNEQYF.

The CDR3 here is CASSRDRRDRAYNEQFF. CDR3 DNA: TGCGCCAGCAGCCGGGACCGCCGGGACAGGGCCTACAATGAGCAGTTCTTC. The rearrangement joins TRBV4-1 to TRBJ2-1, with TRBD1 matching 9 bases. Germline CDR1 reads MGHRA; CDR2 reads YSYEKL. The CDR3 totals 17 residues. V lost 4 bases, J lost 2 bases, and 9 bases stayed unmatched.

This clone was seen more than once but under ten times. The V gene is TRBV6-4, the J gene TRBJ2-1, with 9 bases identical to TRBD1. J gave up 1 base and V 3 bases, and 4 bases lay outside the gene matches. From germline, CDR1 is MRHNA and CDR2 SNTAGT. CDR3 length: 16 amino acids. CDR3 sequence: CASSEGGTGSYNEQFF. The CDR3 DNA sequence: TGTGCCAGCAGTGAGGGGGGGACAGGGTCCTACAATGAGCAGTTCTTC.

This chain connects TRBV6-5 to TRBJ1-5; no clear D. Germline values: CDR1 MNHEY, CDR2 SVGAGI. V lost 2 bases and J lost 5, with 7 bases in between. This CDR3 comprises 13 residues. CDR3: CASSYGRYQPQHF. CDR3 bases: TGTGCCAGCAGTTACGGGAGATATCAGCCCCAGCATTTT.

As for this clone: The conserved phenylalanine or tryptophan is not found at the CDR3 terminus, so this likely reflects a read error. No DNA is shown, since the ends of the CDR3 on it are uncertain; the CDR3 is the one TCRdb lists. J is TRBJ1-1 and V is TRBV5-3. TRBV5-3 is recorded as an ORF, its role being uncertain. Both ends counted, the CDR3 spans 10 residues. The CDR3 loop reads CARSLRGPPH.